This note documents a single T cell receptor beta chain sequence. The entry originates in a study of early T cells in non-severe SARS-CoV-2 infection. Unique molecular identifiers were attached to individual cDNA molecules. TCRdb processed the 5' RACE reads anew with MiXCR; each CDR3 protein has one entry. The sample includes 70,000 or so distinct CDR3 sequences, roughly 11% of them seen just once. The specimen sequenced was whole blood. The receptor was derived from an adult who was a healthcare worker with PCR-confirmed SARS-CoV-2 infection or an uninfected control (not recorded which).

DNA of the CDR3: TGTGCCACCAGTCAGGGGGCCGATCAGCCCCAGCATTTT. Protein sequence: CATSQGADQPQHF. The chain employs TRBV24-1 and TRBJ1-5; 8 bases agree with TRBD1. After removal of 6 bases from V and 5 bases from J, the junction contained 2 bases not matched to a gene. CDR3 length: 13 residues. Germline loops: CDR1 KGHDR, CDR2 SFDVKD.